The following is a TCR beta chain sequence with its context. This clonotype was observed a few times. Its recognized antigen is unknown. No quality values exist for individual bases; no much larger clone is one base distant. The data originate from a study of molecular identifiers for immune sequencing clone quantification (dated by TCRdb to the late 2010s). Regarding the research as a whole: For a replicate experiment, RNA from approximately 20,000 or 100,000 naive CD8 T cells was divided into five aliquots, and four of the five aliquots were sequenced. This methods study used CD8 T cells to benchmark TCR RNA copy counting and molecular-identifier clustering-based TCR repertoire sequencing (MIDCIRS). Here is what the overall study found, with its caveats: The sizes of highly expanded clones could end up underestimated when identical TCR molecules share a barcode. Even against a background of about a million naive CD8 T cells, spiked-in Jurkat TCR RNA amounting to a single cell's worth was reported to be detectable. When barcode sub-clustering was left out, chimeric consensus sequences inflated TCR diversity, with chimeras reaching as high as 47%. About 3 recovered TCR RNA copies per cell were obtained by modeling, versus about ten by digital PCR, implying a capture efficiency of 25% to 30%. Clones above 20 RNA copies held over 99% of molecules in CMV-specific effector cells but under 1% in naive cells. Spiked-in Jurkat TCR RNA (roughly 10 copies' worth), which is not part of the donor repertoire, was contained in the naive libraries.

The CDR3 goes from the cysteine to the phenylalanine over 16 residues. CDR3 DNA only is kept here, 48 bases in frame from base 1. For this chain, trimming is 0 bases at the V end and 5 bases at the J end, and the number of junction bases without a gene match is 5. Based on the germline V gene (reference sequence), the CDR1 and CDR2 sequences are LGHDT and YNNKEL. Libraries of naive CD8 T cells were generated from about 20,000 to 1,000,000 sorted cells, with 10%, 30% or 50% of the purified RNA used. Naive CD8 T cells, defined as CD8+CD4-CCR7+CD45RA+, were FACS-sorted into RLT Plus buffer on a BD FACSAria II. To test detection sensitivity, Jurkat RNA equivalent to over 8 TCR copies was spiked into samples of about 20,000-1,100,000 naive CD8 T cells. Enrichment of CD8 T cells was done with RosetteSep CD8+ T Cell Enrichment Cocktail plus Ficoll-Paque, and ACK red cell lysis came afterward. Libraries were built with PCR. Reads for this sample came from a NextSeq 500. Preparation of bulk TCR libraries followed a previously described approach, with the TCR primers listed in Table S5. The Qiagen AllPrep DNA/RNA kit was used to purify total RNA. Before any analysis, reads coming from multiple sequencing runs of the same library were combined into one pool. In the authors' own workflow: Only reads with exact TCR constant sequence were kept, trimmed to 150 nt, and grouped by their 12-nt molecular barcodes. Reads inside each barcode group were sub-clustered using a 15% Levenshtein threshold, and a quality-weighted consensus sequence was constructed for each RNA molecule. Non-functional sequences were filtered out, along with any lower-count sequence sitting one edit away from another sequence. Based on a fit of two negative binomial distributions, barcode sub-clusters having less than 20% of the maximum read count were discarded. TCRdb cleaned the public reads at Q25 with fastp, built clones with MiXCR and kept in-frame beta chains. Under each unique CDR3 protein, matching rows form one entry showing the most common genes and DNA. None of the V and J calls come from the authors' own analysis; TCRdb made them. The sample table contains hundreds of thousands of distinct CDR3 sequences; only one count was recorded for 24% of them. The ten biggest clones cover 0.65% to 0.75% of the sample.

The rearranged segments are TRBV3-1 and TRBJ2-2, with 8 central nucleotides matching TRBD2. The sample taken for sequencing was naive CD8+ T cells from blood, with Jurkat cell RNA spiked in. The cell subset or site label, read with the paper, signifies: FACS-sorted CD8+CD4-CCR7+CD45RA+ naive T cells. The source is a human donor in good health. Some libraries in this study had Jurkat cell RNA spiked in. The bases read TGTGCCAGCAGCCAAGACCCCCGACTAGCGACCGGGGAGCTGTTTTTT. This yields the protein CASSQDPRLATGELFF. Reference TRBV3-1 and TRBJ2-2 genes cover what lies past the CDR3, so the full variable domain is DTAVSQTPKYLVTQMGNDKSIKCEQNLGHDTMYWYKQDSKKFLKIMFSYNNKELIINETVPNRFSPKSPDKAHLNLHINSLELGDSAVYFCASSQDPRLATGELFFGEGSRLTVL.